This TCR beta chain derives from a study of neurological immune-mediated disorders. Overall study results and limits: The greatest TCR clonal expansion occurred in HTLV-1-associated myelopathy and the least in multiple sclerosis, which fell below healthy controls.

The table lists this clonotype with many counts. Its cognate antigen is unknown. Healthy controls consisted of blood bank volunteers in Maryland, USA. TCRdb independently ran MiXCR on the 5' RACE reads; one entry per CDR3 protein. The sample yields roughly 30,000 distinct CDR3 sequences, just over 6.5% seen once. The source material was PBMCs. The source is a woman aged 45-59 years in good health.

CDR3 amino acids: CASSLGVSGTEAFF. DNA of the CDR3: TGCGCCAGCAGCCTAGGGGTATCAGGGACTGAAGCTTTCTTT. The J gene is TRBJ1-1, the V gene TRBV5-1; TRBD1 is a possible D gene (5 bases). Trimming pared 4 bases from V and 5 bases from J, leaving 15 bases between. This CDR3 spans 14 amino acids. Per germline, CDR1 SGHRS and CDR2 YFSETQ.